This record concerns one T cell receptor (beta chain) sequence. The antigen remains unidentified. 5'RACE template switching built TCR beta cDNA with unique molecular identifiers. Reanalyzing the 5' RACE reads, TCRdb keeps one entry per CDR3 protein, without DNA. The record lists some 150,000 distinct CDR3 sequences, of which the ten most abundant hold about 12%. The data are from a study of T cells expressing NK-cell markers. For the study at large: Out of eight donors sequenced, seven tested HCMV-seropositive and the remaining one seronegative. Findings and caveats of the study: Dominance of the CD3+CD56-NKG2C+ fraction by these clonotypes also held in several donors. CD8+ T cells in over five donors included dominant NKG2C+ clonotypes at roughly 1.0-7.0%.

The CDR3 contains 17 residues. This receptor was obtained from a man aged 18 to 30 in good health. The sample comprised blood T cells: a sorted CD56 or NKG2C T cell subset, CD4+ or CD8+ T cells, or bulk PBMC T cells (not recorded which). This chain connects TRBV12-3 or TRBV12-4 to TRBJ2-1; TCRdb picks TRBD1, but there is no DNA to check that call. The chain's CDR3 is CASSDPSWRGEYNEQFF.